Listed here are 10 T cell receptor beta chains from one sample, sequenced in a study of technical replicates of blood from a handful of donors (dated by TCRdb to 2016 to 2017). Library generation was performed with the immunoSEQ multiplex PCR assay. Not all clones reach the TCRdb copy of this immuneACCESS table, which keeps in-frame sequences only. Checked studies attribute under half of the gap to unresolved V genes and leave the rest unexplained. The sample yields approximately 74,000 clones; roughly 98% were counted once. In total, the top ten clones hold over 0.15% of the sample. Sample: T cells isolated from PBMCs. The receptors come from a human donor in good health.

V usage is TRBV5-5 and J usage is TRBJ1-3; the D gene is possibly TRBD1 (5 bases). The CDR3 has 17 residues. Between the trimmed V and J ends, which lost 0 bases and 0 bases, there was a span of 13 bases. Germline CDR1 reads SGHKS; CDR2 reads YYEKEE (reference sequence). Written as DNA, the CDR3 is TGTGCCAGCAGCTTGGGTCTGGGGCCGATCTCTGGAAACACCATATATTTT. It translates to CASSLGLGPISGNTIYF.

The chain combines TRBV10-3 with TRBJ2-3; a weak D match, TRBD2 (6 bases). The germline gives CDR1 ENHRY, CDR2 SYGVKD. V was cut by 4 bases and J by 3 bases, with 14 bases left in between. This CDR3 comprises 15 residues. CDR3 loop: CAISGKGAGTDTQYF. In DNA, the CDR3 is TGTGCCATCAGTGGGAAGGGCGCGGGAACAGATACGCAGTATTTT.

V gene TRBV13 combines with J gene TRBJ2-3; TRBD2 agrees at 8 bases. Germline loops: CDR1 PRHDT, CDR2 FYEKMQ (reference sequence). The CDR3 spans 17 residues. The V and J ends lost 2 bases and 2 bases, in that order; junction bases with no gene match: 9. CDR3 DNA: TGTGCCAGCAGCTTAAGGTCGAGCGGGGGTATCACAGATACGCAGTATTTT. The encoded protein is CASSLRSSGGITDTQYF.

In DNA, the CDR3 is TGTGCCAGCAGCCCCGGGACAACGAACACTGAAGCTTTCTTT. Encoded protein: CASSPGTTNTEAFF. This chain links TRBV6-1 with TRBJ1-1, with D maybe TRBD1 (6 bases). There are 14 residues in the CDR3. The germline V gene encodes CDR1 MNHNS and CDR2 SASEGT. The V and J ends lost 6 bases and 1 base respectively, with 12 bases between them.

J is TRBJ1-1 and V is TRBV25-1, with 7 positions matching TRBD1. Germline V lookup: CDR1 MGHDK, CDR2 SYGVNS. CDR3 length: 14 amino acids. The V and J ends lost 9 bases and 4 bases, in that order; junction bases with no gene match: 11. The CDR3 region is CASERTGVVTEAFF. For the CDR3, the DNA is TGTGCCAGTGAACGGACAGGCGTTGTCACTGAAGCTTTCTTT.

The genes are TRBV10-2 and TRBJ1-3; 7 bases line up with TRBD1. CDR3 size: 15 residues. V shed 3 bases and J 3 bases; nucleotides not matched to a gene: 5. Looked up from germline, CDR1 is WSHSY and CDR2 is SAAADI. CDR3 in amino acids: CASSENRGLGNTIYF. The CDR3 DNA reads TGCGCCAGCAGTGAAAACAGGGGACTTGGAAACACCATATATTTT.

The chain's CDR3 is CASSPIRGAVGNEQFF. Here the CDR3 DNA reads TGTGCCAGCAGCCCTATCAGGGGAGCCGTCGGAAATGAGCAGTTCTTC. The V gene is TRBV11-1, the J gene TRBJ2-1, with D possibly being TRBD1 (6 bases). CDR1 is SGHAT and CDR2 is FQDESV in the germline V gene (reference sequence). CDR3 length equals 16 residues. Trimming removed 5 bases from V and 7 bases from J, with 21 bases in between.

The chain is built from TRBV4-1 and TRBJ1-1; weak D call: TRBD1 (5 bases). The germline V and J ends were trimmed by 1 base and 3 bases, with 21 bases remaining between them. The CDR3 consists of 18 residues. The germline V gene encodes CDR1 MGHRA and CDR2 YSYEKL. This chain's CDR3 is CASSQVDRMGGGDTEAFF. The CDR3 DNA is TGCGCCAGCAGCCAAGTAGACCGTATGGGGGGTGGAGACACTGAAGCTTTCTTT.

The CDR3 loop is CATSRAGMNTEAFF. CDR3 sequence (DNA): TGTGCCACCAGCAGAGCGGGTATGAACACTGAAGCTTTCTTT. This chain connects TRBV15 to TRBJ1-1; D remains ambiguous. Germline V CDR1 and CDR2: LNHNV, YYDKDF (reference sequence). Trimming took 1 base from V and 0 from J, leaving 6 bases between them. CDR3 length: 14 amino acids. Based on the CDR3 plus reference TRBV15 and TRBJ1-1, the full variable domain is DAMVIQNPRYQVTQFGKPVTLSCSQTLNHNVMYWYQQKSSQAPKLLFHYYDKDFNNEADTPDNFQSRRPNTSFCFLDIRSPGLGDTAMYLCATSRAGMNTEAFFGQGTRLTVV.

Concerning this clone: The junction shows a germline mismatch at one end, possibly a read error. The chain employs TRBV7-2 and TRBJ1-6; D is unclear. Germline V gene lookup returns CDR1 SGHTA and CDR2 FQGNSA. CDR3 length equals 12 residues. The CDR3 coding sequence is TGTGCCAGCAGCTTATATAGTTCACCCCTCCACTTT. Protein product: CASSLYSSPLHF.